The source of this T cell receptor (beta chain) is a study of cytomegalovirus exposure and HLA in healthy donors. Worth noting for this clone: Its antigen is undetermined.

Study-wide results and limits: For cytomegalovirus status, the classifier reportedly gave diagnoses with high specificity and sensitivity. The study labeled about 160 TCR beta chains cytomegalovirus-associated. A later analysis by the authors found several of the most significant clusters apparently linked to common viral pathogens.

This CDR3 spans 12 amino acids. The ends were cut back, 6 bases at V and 2 bases at J, with 6 bases in the middle. From germline, CDR1 is MNHEY and CDR2 SMNVEV (reference sequence). In the PCR, 60 Vbeta and 13 Jbeta primers were used. Using immunoSEQ multiplex PCR, the repertoire was profiled, and TCRdb retains in-frame clones only, with some absent. The table includes over 150,000 clones, roughly 79% detected once. The chain combines TRBV27 with TRBJ2-3; unclear D gene. The sequence was collected from a male donor in good health and CMV-seronegative. Sequencing was done on a sample of PBMCs. The CDR3 protein is CASRRDTDTQYF. As DNA, the CDR3 is TGTGCCAGCAGGCGTGACACAGATACGCAGTATTTT.